The 12 T cell receptor beta chains below come from one sample, sequenced in a study of CD8+CD57+ T cells in acquired aplastic anemia. Genomic DNA acted as the template from which TCR beta VDJ combination and CDR3 sequence profiling were carried out. A single record per CDR3 protein comes from TCRdb applying MiXCR to the reads. This sample carries roughly 130,000 distinct CDR3 sequences, around 50% of them seen once, and the ten largest clones take 2% to 3%. Sequenced input: sorted CD4+, CD8+, or CD8+CD57+ T cells (not recorded which) from PBMCs. The receptors here all came from a human donor in good health, serving as a control.

At least ten counts were recorded for this clonotype. CDR3 amino acids: CASRYGTAGGYTF. CDR3 coding DNA: TGTGCCAGCAGATACGGGACAGCCGGAGGCTACACCTTC. This chain joins TRBV6-5 and TRBJ1-2; 7 nucleotides line up with TRBD1. The CDR3 totals 13 residues. The trim removed 6 bases at V and 8 bases at J, leaving 9 bases unmatched. In germline, CDR1 is MNHEY, CDR2 SVGAGI.

The genes are TRBV5-1 and TRBJ1-2, with a tentative D call TRBD1 (6 bases). CDR1 is SGHRS and CDR2 is YFSETQ in the germline V gene. The CDR3 extends over 14 amino acids. V lost 4 bases, J lost 3 bases, and 13 bases lay in between. CDR3 bases: TGCGCCAGCAGCAGAGGGGGGAGTGACTATGGCTACACCTTC. This translates into CASSRGGSDYGYTF.

The chain combines TRBV19 with TRBJ1-6, with TRBD1 as a possible D gene (5 bases). The germline V and J ends were trimmed by 7 bases and 14 bases, with 18 bases remaining between them. The CDR3 is 13 residues long. Germline V gene lookup returns CDR1 LNHDA and CDR2 SQIVND (reference sequence). CDR3 DNA sequence: TGTGCCAGTACCGGAGGGGCCTTCGAGACCCTCCACTTT. It codes for CASTGGAFETLHF. The entire variable domain, with the rest obtained from reference TRBV19 and TRBJ1-6, is as follows: DGGITQSPKYLFRKEGQNVTLSCEQNLNHDAMYWYRQDPGQGLRLIYYSQIVNDFQKGDIAEGYSVSREKKESFPLTVTSAQKNPTAFYLCASTGGAFETLHFGNGTRLTVT.

This clonotype was picked up many times. The V gene is TRBV15, the J gene TRBJ1-2; D perhaps matches TRBD1 (5 bases). The CDR3 has 19 residues. The germline CDR1 and CDR2 sequences are LNHNV and YYDKDF (reference sequence). V lost 4 bases and J lost 2, with 26 bases in between. CDR3 amino acids: CATSTVDRDLKLRNYGYTF. The CDR3 nucleotides read TGTGCCACCAGCACCGTTGACCGGGACCTTAAACTCCGGAACTATGGCTACACCTTC.

This clonotype showed up many times. The V gene is TRBV6-1, the J gene TRBJ1-6, with a tentative D call TRBD1 (5 bases). Trimming took off 6 bases at V and 5 bases at J, with 17 bases between the two ends. Germline CDR1 MNHNS, CDR2 SASEGT. The CDR3 length is 16 residues. The CDR3 DNA sequence: TGTGCCAGCAGCAGGGACTCCGGCGGGAATAATTCACCCCTCCACTTT. Protein sequence: CASSRDSGGNNSPLHF.

This clonotype was seen ten or more times. The chain links TRBV7-3 to TRBJ2-5; the match to TRBD2 covers 9 bases. The CDR3 is 14 residues long. CDR1 and CDR2 (germline): SGHTA, FQGTGA. Germline trimming cut 5 bases from V and 4 bases from J; bases unmatched to any gene: 5. The DNA for the CDR3 is TGTGCCAGCAGCCGCGGGGGGGCGGGAGAGACCCAGTACTTC. Protein product: CASSRGGAGETQYF.

V is TRBV29-1 and J is TRBJ1-2, with TRBD1 matching 9 bases. This CDR3 has 13 residues. J lost 5 bases, V lost 7 bases, and 8 bases had no gene match. CDR1 and CDR2 from the germline V gene are SQVTM and ANQGSEA. The CDR3 protein is CSAGQGISYGYTF. In nucleotides, the CDR3 is TGCAGCGCAGGACAGGGGATTAGTTATGGCTACACCTTC.

This rearrangement joins TRBV7-9 to TRBJ2-7; 9 nucleotides match TRBD1. This CDR3 is 14 amino acids long. V gave up 5 bases and J gave up 5 bases; unmatched junction bases: 7. Germline-derived CDR1 and CDR2 are SEHNR and FQNEAQ (reference sequence). In nucleotides, the CDR3 is TGTGCCAGCAGCCTAGGGACAGGGACCCACGAGCAGTACTTC. Its translation is CASSLGTGTHEQYF.

The V and J genes are TRBV10-3 and TRBJ1-2, with D uncertain. This CDR3 has 12 residues. The V gene's germline CDR1 is ENHRY and CDR2 SYGVKD. Trimming left V 3 bases short and J 2 bases short, with 4 bases between. Here the CDR3 DNA reads TGTGCCATCAGTGACTTCAACTATGGCTACACCTTC. This codes for CAISDFNYGYTF.

The V and J genes are TRBV12-3 or TRBV12-4 and TRBJ2-7, with TRBD1 identical over 11 bases. The CDR3 is 15 residues long. Trimming at V came to 4 bases and at J to 7 bases, leaving 9 bases not matched to a gene. The CDR3 here is CASSSLDRGQREQYF. In nucleotides, the CDR3 is TGTGCCAGCAGTTCCCTGGACAGGGGGCAACGGGAGCAGTACTTC.

The CDR3 sequence is CATSVGEGSPLHF. CDR3 bases: TGTGCCACCAGCGTGGGGGAGGGTTCACCCCTCCACTTT. The chain links TRBV24-1 to TRBJ1-6, with a tentative D call TRBD1 (5 bases). CDR3 size: 13 residues. Between the trimmed V and J ends, which lost 7 bases and 9 bases, there was a span of 12 bases. CDR1 and CDR2 (germline): KGHDR, SFDVKD.

This sequence joins TRBV2 and TRBJ1-1; 8 nucleotides line up with TRBD1. The CDR3 consists of 12 residues. Germline lookup yields CDR1 SNHLY and CDR2 FYNNEI. With V trimmed by 6 bases and J by 7 bases, 4 bases remained unmatched. CDR3 protein: CASRGQESEAFF. The CDR3 DNA is TGTGCCAGCAGGGGACAGGAGAGTGAAGCTTTCTTT.